Listed below are T cell receptor beta chains from one sample, sequenced in a study of T cells in Graves' hyperthyroidism and ophthalmopathy. Via MiXCR, TCRdb re-called the multiplex PCR reads, giving one row per CDR3 protein. The table shows some 740,000 distinct CDR3 sequences, with 11% to 15% occurring only once. Sample: blood. The receptors stem from a woman between 18 and 29 years old with Graves' hyperthyroidism. Both conserved end residues are part of each CDR3. The D gene is left open where the match is weak. Clone size, where shown, is once, few, many, or a class for clones that have expanded.

d_gene: NA; abundance: NA; j_gene: TRBJ1-2; v_gene: TRBV4-3; CDR3nt: TGCGCCAGCAGCCCATCGCTGGGGCTACTCGGCTACACCTTC; CDR3aa: CASSPSLGLLGYTF
d_gene: NA; abundance: many; j_gene: TRBJ1-2; v_gene: TRBV28; CDR3nt: TGTGCCAGCAGCCCAGGGGAATATGGCTACACCTTC; CDR3aa: CASSPGEYGYTF
d_gene: NA; abundance: NA; j_gene: TRBJ1-1; v_gene: TRBV30; CDR3nt: TGTGCCTGGAGTAGAGGTAGTATCCGGGACGGGAACACTGAAGCTTTCTTT; CDR3aa: CAWSRGSIRDGNTEAFF
d_gene: TRBD1; abundance: many; j_gene: TRBJ2-1; v_gene: TRBV7-9; CDR3nt: TGTGCCAGCAGCTCACTTGTCCCCGGGACAGCCTACAATGAGCAGTTCTTC; CDR3aa: CASSSLVPGTAYNEQFF
d_gene: TRBD2; abundance: NA; j_gene: TRBJ2-2; v_gene: TRBV11-2; CDR3nt: TGTGCCAGCAGCGCCCGACTAGCGGGAGAAAGGGTCGGGGAGCTGTTTTTT; CDR3aa: CASSARLAGERVGELFF
d_gene: TRBD1; abundance: NA; j_gene: TRBJ1-6; v_gene: TRBV20-1; CDR3nt: TGCAGTGCTAGAGAGGTGACAGGGGCGGATAATTCACCCCTCCACTTT; CDR3aa: CSAREVTGADNSPLHF
d_gene: TRBD2; abundance: NA; j_gene: TRBJ2-7; v_gene: TRBV28; CDR3nt: TGTGCCAGCAGTTTGAATACGGCTAGCGGTTTCTACGAGCAGTACTTC; CDR3aa: CASSLNTASGFYEQYF
d_gene: TRBD1; abundance: many; j_gene: TRBJ2-1; v_gene: TRBV2; CDR3nt: TGTGCCAGCAGTGATGTGGACAGGACCTCCTACAATGAGCAGTTCTTC; CDR3aa: CASSDVDRTSYNEQFF
d_gene: NA; abundance: NA; j_gene: TRBJ1-1; v_gene: TRBV6-5; CDR3nt: TGTGCCAGCAGTTACGTGGGTAGGAGATGGGACACTGAAGCTTTCTTT; CDR3aa: CASSYVGRRWDTEAFF
d_gene: NA; abundance: many; j_gene: TRBJ2-1; v_gene: TRBV6-1; CDR3nt: TGTGCCAGCAGTGCTATAGGACGCTCGGGCAATGAGCAGTTCTTC; CDR3aa: CASSAIGRSGNEQFF